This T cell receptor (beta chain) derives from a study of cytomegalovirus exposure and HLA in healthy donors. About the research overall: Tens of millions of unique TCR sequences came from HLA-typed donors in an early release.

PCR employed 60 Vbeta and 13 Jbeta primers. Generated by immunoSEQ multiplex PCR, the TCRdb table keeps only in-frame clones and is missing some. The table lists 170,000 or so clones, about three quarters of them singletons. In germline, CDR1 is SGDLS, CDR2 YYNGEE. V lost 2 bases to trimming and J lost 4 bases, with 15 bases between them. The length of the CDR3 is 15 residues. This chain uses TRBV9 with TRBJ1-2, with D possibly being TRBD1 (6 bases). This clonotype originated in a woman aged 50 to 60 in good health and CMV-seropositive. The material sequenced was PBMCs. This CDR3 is CASSVRSGVRYGYTF. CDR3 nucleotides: TGTGCCAGCAGCGTGAGGTCAGGGGTCCGCTATGGCTACACCTTC. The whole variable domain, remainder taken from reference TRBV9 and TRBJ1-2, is DSGVTQTPKHLITATGQRVTLRCSPRSGDLSVYWYQQSLDQGLQFLIQYYNGEERAKGNILERFSAQQFPDLHSELNLSSLELGDSALYFCASSVRSGVRYGYTFGSGTRLTVV.